The entry below gives a single T cell receptor beta chain sequence along with its context. The antigen remains undetermined. This sample is drawn from a study of T cell repertoires in cytomegalovirus infection. Using its own MiXCR run on the reads, TCRdb lists one record per CDR3 protein. Among hundreds of thousands of distinct CDR3 sequences listed, 40% to 50% were seen once. The CDR3 runs 17 residues. Deletions cut 5 bases from V and 7 bases from J, with 27 bases between. Germline CDR1 and CDR2: MNHNY and SVGAGI (reference sequence). The sequence was collected from a human donor in good health (CMV status not recorded). Some clones in this sample may be carry-over from other donors' samples. This chain uses TRBV6-6 with TRBJ2-7; D possibly matches TRBD1 or TRBD2 (5 bases each). The sample was cultured PBMCs, taken from culture after CMV antigen stimulation. The CDR3 loop is CASSLRGATRGTGEQYF. CDR3 nucleotides: TGTGCCAGCAGTCTACGCGGTGCCACCCGGGGCACGGGGGAGCAGTACTTC.